This entry concerns a single T cell receptor beta chain. This record comes from a study of PD-1 blockade in mismatch repair-deficient tumors. PCR or immunohistochemistry showed mismatch repair deficiency in every enrolled patient. TCR sequencing covered a few patients who responded to pembrolizumab. Measured with immunoSEQ multiplex PCR; TCRdb has only the in-frame clones, and not every one. The repertoire has tens of thousands of clones, approximately 78% of them found once; the top ten carry approximately 5%. Material: peripheral blood, obtained 44 weeks after starting pembrolizumab. This TCR was sampled from an adult with mismatch repair-deficient cancer.

The CDR3 sequence is CASSSQGRGQETQYF. The CDR3 DNA reads as TGTGCCAGCAGCTCGCAGGGCAGAGGACAAGAGACCCAGTACTTC. This chain uses TRBV9 with TRBJ2-5; TRBD1 might be the D (5 bases). Germline V gene data show CDR1 as SGDLS and CDR2 as YYNGEE. V was trimmed by 4 bases and J by 2 bases, leaving 15 bases between them. This CDR3 contains 15 residues.